The 20 T cell receptor beta chains in this list originate from one sample, sequenced in a study of blood T cell repertoires in COVID-19. Some clones are missing from TCRdb's copy, which holds only in-frame ones; the method was immunoSEQ multiplex PCR. Counted here are about 190,000 clones, 86% occurring once; the ten biggest clones make up less than 3.5%. The sequenced material came from peripheral blood. Receptor source: a woman younger than 45 with active or convalescent COVID-19.

CDR3 in DNA: TGTGCCAGCTCACCAGCAGCCGGGGAGCTGTTTTTT. Translating gives CASSPAAGELFF. The chain has TRBV18 and TRBJ2-2; D is unresolved. Germline V lookup: CDR1 KGHSH, CDR2 LQKENI. V was clipped by 2 bases and J by 6 bases, with 4 bases between them. This CDR3 is built from 12 residues.

This clone was counted a single time. The J gene is TRBJ2-3, the V gene TRBV7-9, with D tentatively TRBD2 (5 bases). There are 12 residues in the CDR3. Trimming took 5 bases from V and 6 from J, leaving 9 bases between them. CDR1 and CDR2 (germline): SEHNR, FQNEAQ (reference sequence). The CDR3 reads CASSPTGDTQYF. CDR3 nucleotides: TGTGCCAGCAGCCCCACGGGGGATACGCAGTATTTT.

The genes are TRBV7-9 and TRBJ1-2; a possible D gene is TRBD1 (6 bases). Germline assignment: CDR1 SEHNR and CDR2 FQNEAQ (reference sequence). Trimming pared 11 bases from V and 4 bases from J, leaving 23 bases between. There are 15 residues in the CDR3. DNA of the CDR3: TGTGCCGTGCCTACGACCCGGGACAACCCCTATGGCTACACCTTC. Amino acid sequence: CAVPTTRDNPYGYTF.

This CDR3 reads CASGLSGTGGNTGELFF. As DNA, the CDR3 is TGTGCTAGTGGTTTGTCGGGGACAGGGGGCAACACCGGGGAGCTGTTTTTT. The gene calls are TRBV12-5 and TRBJ2-2; the match to TRBD1 covers 12 bases. Germline CDR1 and CDR2: LGHNT and FRNRAP. The V gene end was trimmed by 2 bases and the J gene end by 2 bases; junction bases not matched to a gene: 3. The CDR3 covers 17 residues. The full variable domain, with the rest looked up from reference TRBV12-5 and TRBJ2-2, is DARVTQTPRHKVTEMGQEVTMRCQPILGHNTVFWYRQTMMQGLELLAYFRNRAPLDDSGMPKDRFSAEMPDATLATLKIQPSEPRDSAVYFCASGLSGTGGNTGELFFGEGSRLTVL.

The chain has TRBV5-5 and TRBJ2-1; perhaps TRBD1 as D (5 bases). The V end lost 2 bases, the J end lost 6 bases, and 15 bases lay between the germline ends. This CDR3 is 15 amino acids long. The germline gives CDR1 SGHKS, CDR2 YYEKEE (reference sequence). CDR3 in amino acids: CASSLLSGYINEQFF. CDR3 DNA sequence: TGTGCCAGCAGCTTACTGTCAGGGTATATCAATGAGCAGTTCTTC. The full variable domain, in which reference TRBV5-5 and TRBJ2-1 provide the parts outside the CDR3, is DAGVTQSPTHLIKTRGQQVTLRCSPISGHKSVSWYQQVLGQGPQFIFQYYEKEERGRGNFPDRFSARQFPNYSSELNVNALLLGDSALYLCASSLLSGYINEQFFGPGTRLTVL.

The chain uses TRBV27 and TRBJ2-7, with a tentative D call TRBD1 (6 bases). Trimming shortened V by 0 bases and J by 5 bases, and 11 bases separated the two germline ends. CDR1 is MNHEY and CDR2 is SMNVEV in the germline V gene (reference sequence). The CDR3 has 14 amino acids. The CDR3 sequence is CASSLSRRGNEQYF. The CDR3 coding sequence is TGTGCCAGCAGTTTATCGCGCAGGGGCAACGAGCAGTACTTC.

This chain links TRBV19 with TRBJ2-1; 7 bases fit TRBD1. Germline V gene lookup returns CDR1 LNHDA and CDR2 SQIVND (reference sequence). J gave up 3 bases and V 5 bases, and 7 bases lay outside the gene matches. This CDR3 is built from 15 residues. The CDR3 loop is CASSQGTAFYNEQFF. CDR3 DNA sequence: TGTGCCAGTAGTCAAGGGACAGCGTTCTACAATGAGCAGTTCTTC.

This clone was counted once. The rearrangement links TRBV11-3 to TRBJ2-1, with D perhaps TRBD1 (5 bases). Germline CDR1 is SGHNT and CDR2 is YENEEA. The CDR3 runs to 14 residues. V shed 0 bases and J shed 7 bases, with 10 bases lying between them. The CDR3: CASSLDRTRNEQFF. The CDR3 nucleotides are TGTGCCAGCAGCTTAGATCGGACACGGAATGAGCAGTTCTTC.

The rearrangement uses TRBV15 and TRBJ1-1; TRBD1 agrees at 9 bases. The CDR3 runs to 17 residues. J gave up 4 bases and V 0 bases, and 9 bases lay outside the gene matches. Germline lookup yields CDR1 LNHNV and CDR2 YYDKDF (reference sequence). The CDR3 DNA follows: TGTGCCACCAGCAGAGAGGCGACAGGGGGGGCCGGCACTGAAGCTTTCTTT. Translation gives CATSREATGGAGTEAFF.

The chain uses TRBV6-5 and TRBJ1-2; 8 bases line up with TRBD1. V was clipped by 6 bases and J by 4 bases; unmatched bases: 4. CDR3 length equals 13 residues. CDR1 and CDR2 from the germline V gene are MNHEY and SVGAGI. The CDR3 region is CASSAGTGYGYTF. The DNA for the CDR3 is TGTGCCAGCAGCGCCGGGACAGGCTATGGCTACACCTTC.

This chain joins TRBV5-1 and TRBJ2-7; possibly TRBD1 for D (6 bases). Per germline, CDR1 SGHRS and CDR2 YFSETQ. Trimming pared 2 bases from V and 6 bases from J, leaving 9 bases between. The CDR3 consists of 12 residues. The CDR3 bases are TGCGCCAGCAGCTTCACAGGGTTCGAGCAGTACTTC. It encodes CASSFTGFEQYF.

V gene TRBV5-3 combines with J gene TRBJ2-2; 7 bases are a match to TRBD1. TRBV5-3 qualifies as an ORF whose function is uncertain. Trimming cost V 0 bases and J 3 bases; bases outside gene matches: 8. This CDR3 is 17 amino acids long. The CDR3: CARSLVEKQGYTGELFF. DNA for the CDR3: TGTGCCAGAAGCTTGGTAGAAAAACAGGGGTACACCGGGGAGCTGTTTTTT.

In its sample, this clone was seen once. This chain connects TRBV18 to TRBJ2-5; 9 bases are a match to TRBD1. Germline V gives CDR1 KGHSH, CDR2 LQKENI. With 2 bases clipped from V and 5 bases from J, the junction kept 6 bases outside the gene matches. The CDR3 runs to 15 residues. The CDR3 DNA is TGTGCCAGCTCACCATGGGACAGGGTGAGGGAGACCCAGTACTTC. Residues: CASSPWDRVRETQYF.

This chain joins TRBV18 and TRBJ1-2, with D possibly matching TRBD1 (6 bases). Trimming cost V 3 bases and J 8 bases, with 16 bases left between them. The CDR3 extends over 14 amino acids. CDR1 KGHSH and CDR2 LQKENI come from the germline V gene. CDR3 DNA sequence: TGTGCCAGCTCACCGGGGGGGGGCGCGAAAGGCTACACCTTC. Translation gives CASSPGGGAKGYTF.

The chain uses TRBV30 and TRBJ1-2; maybe TRBD1 (6 bases). The V end lost 4 bases, the J end lost 1 base, and 19 bases lay between the germline ends. CDR3 length: 16 residues. CDR1 and CDR2 (germline): GTSNPN, SVGIG (reference sequence). The CDR3 region has the DNA TGTGCCTGGAACCTCCGACAGGCCTACTTTAACTATGGCTACACCTTC. It encodes CAWNLRQAYFNYGYTF.

DNA for the CDR3: TGCGCCAGCAGTGAAATACGACTAGCGGCCTCCGCCACAGATACGCAGTATTTT. The encoded protein is CASSEIRLAASATDTQYF. The chain is built from TRBV10-1 and TRBJ2-3; 9 bases fit TRBD2. The germline CDR1 and CDR2 sequences are WNHNN and SYGVQD (reference sequence). With V trimmed by 3 bases and J by 2 bases, 12 bases remained unmatched. CDR3 size: 18 residues.

This rearrangement joins TRBV5-1 to TRBJ2-5, with D possibly being TRBD1 (5 bases). V lost 0 bases and J lost 3, with 9 bases in between. Germline V lookup: CDR1 SGHRS, CDR2 YFSETQ. The CDR3 loop spans 14 amino acids. The CDR3 loop is CASSLEPGKETQYF. The DNA of the CDR3 is TGCGCCAGCAGCTTGGAGCCAGGGAAAGAGACCCAGTACTTC.

This chain uses TRBV5-6 with TRBJ2-7; tentative D call: TRBD1 (5 bases). CDR1 is SGHDT and CDR2 is YYEEEE in the germline V gene. Trimming removed 4 bases from V and 0 bases from J, with 11 bases in between. The CDR3 contains 14 residues. The CDR3 is CASSGYRSSYEQYF. Written as DNA, the CDR3 is TGTGCCAGCAGCGGATACAGGAGCTCCTACGAGCAGTACTTC.

J is TRBJ1-1 and V is TRBV28; D may be TRBD1 (6 bases). This CDR3 comprises 16 residues. Trimming stripped 4 bases from V and 4 bases from J, with 19 bases between. Germline-derived CDR1 and CDR2 are MDHEN and SYDVKM. CDR3 nucleotides: TGTGCCAGCAGTTCGACGGGGGGGGACACGAGCACTGAAGCTTTCTTT. This translates into CASSSTGGDTSTEAFF.

J is TRBJ2-5 and V is TRBV5-6; D remains ambiguous. The length of the CDR3 is 14 residues. Germline values: CDR1 SGHDT, CDR2 YYEEEE. V shed 0 bases and J shed 7 bases, with 13 bases lying between them. The CDR3 region is CASSLDTSHLTQYF. The DNA of the CDR3 is TGTGCCAGCAGCTTGGACACCTCTCATCTGACCCAGTACTTC.